This T cell receptor beta chain is drawn from a study of shared clonotypes between healthy human individuals. The overall study: With ages of 18 to 49, the donors were a couple of women and three men. Whole-study findings and limits: A reduction in generation probabilities was seen for non-shared clonotypes relative to those shared by all four donors.

Deletions cut 2 bases from V and 7 bases from J, with 14 bases between. Germline CDR1 is GTSNPN and CDR2 is SVGIG (reference sequence). There are 13 residues in the CDR3. A deep-level run was used for the assay. Assay used: immunoSEQ multiplex PCR; TCRdb lists only in-frame clones, some missing. Of 1.4 million or so clones in the sample, about 98.5% were seen once. Regarding this clone: What it binds is not known.

All of the donors resided in Nashville, Tennessee, and each was a Caucasian adult. The sequencing input was naive CD4+ T cells sorted from blood. Regarding subset: CD45RA+ positively selected. The sequence derives from a man aged 25-45 years in good health. The gene calls are TRBV30 and TRBJ1-1; D may be TRBD1 (6 bases). CDR3 sequence (DNA): TGTGCCTGGAGTCTCAGGGGCGGGGGTGAAGCTTTCTTT. It is translated as CAWSLRGGGEAFF.